The 25 T cell receptor beta chains listed next were all sequenced from one sample in a study of CD8+ T cells in alopecia areata. Extraction and reverse transcription of RNA yielded cDNA as the sequencing template. Some clones are missing from TCRdb's copy, which holds only in-frame ones; the method was immunoSEQ multiplex PCR. The sample consists of hundreds of thousands of clones, approximately 70% of them appearing once. Treatment denoted: oral pan-JAK inhibitor, 5-10 mg twice daily. Source: CD4+ T cells sorted from blood, taken at roughly week 45, from a patient treated with tofacitinib. Receptor source: a human donor with alopecia areata.

This clone was observed once. V usage is TRBV30 and J usage is TRBJ2-7; D is undetermined. This CDR3 is built from 12 residues. The V end lost 3 bases, the J end lost 2 bases, and 8 bases lay between the germline ends. The V gene's germline CDR1 is GTSNPN and CDR2 SVGIG (reference sequence). CDR3 in amino acids: CAWRVTTYEQYF. CDR3 in DNA: TGTGCCTGGAGGGTGACAACCTACGAGCAGTACTTC.

This chain uses TRBV6-1 with TRBJ2-2; D gene uncertain. Germline V gives CDR1 MNHNS, CDR2 SASEGT. The V end was cut by 2 bases, the J end by 4 bases, with 5 bases between. The CDR3 spans 13 residues. The CDR3 region has the DNA TGTGCCAGCAGTGAAATCCGCACCGGGGAGCTGTTTTTT. Encoded protein: CASSEIRTGELFF.

This clone appeared once. The chain is built from TRBV6-5 and TRBJ2-4; no firm D call. Germline CDR1 and CDR2: MNHEY and SVGAGI. This CDR3 contains 13 residues. The V end was cut by 6 bases, the J end by 0 bases, with 6 bases between. CDR3 coding DNA: TGTGCCAGCAGAACACTAGCCAAAAACATTCAGTACTTC. Translation: CASRTLAKNIQYF.

This chain uses TRBV27 with TRBJ1-4; D is uncertain. Germline-derived CDR1 and CDR2 are MNHEY and SMNVEV (reference sequence). V shed 7 bases and J shed 3 bases, with 12 bases lying between them. The CDR3 is 14 amino acids. The CDR3 protein is CASKKVGANEKLFF. DNA for the CDR3: TGTGCCAGCAAGAAGGTCGGAGCTAATGAAAAACTGTTTTTT.

The J gene is TRBJ2-7, the V gene TRBV25-1; a weak D match, TRBD1 (6 bases). The germline gives CDR1 MGHDK, CDR2 SYGVNS. This CDR3 region has 13 residues. Deletions cut 9 bases from V and 6 bases from J, with 18 bases between. The CDR3 spells CARQDTGFGEQYF. Written as DNA, the CDR3 is TGTGCCAGACAGGATACAGGGTTTGGCGAGCAGTACTTC.

This clone was picked up a small number of times. An end of the junction does not agree with germline; a read error may underlie this. The sample has other DNA sequences that encode this CDR3 too. The chain couples TRBV30 to TRBJ1-6; the match to TRBD1 covers 8 bases. CDR1 is GTSNPN, CDR2 SVGIG, per germline (reference sequence). This CDR3 comprises 16 residues. The CDR3 loop reads CAWSRAGGTNNSPLHF. The CDR3 bases are TGCGCCTGGAGTAGAGCAGGGGGCACGAATAATTCACCCCTCCACTTT.

V and J are TRBV2 and TRBJ1-5, with 7 bases fitting TRBD1. Germline V gene lookup returns CDR1 SNHLY and CDR2 FYNNEI. Unmatched junction bases numbered 8, after V lost 4 bases and J lost 5 bases. The CDR3 length is 15 residues. The CDR3 sequence: CASSANRGEDQPQHF. The CDR3 bases are TGTGCCAGCAGTGCAAACAGGGGCGAGGATCAGCCCCAGCATTTT.

The chain carries TRBV7-8 and TRBJ2-5; 7 bases match TRBD1. Trimming cost V 7 bases and J 4 bases; bases outside gene matches: 12. The CDR3 is made up of 15 amino acids. Germline loops: CDR1 SGHVS, CDR2 FQNEAQ. CDR3: CASTSPSTGRETQYF. The CDR3 nucleotides are TGTGCCAGCACCAGCCCATCGACAGGGAGAGAGACCCAGTACTTC.

The chain has TRBV7-2 and TRBJ1-6, with TRBD1 identical over 7 bases. The junction had 12 bases not matched to a gene; V was cut back by 6 bases and J by 7 bases. The germline CDR1 and CDR2 sequences are SGHTA and FQGNSA. CDR3 length: 16 amino acids. CDR3 DNA sequence: TGTGCCAGCAGACCTGCCCCCGGGACAGCCAATTCACCCCTCCACTTT. This gives the protein CASRPAPGTANSPLHF.

This rearrangement joins TRBV5-1 to TRBJ1-5, with D perhaps TRBD1 (5 bases). The germline V gene encodes CDR1 SGHRS and CDR2 YFSETQ. This CDR3 spans 15 amino acids. V lost 7 bases and J lost 0, with 14 bases in between. CDR3 residues: CASRLDTYSNQPQHF. CDR3 bases: TGCGCCAGCCGCCTGGACACTTATAGCAATCAGCCCCAGCATTTT.

This clone was seen many times. This sequence joins TRBV5-4 and TRBJ2-1, with 11 bases that match TRBD2. This CDR3 region has 15 residues. Germline V gene lookup returns CDR1 SGHNT and CDR2 YYREEE (reference sequence). Germline trimming cut 3 bases from V and 4 bases from J; bases unmatched to any gene: 3. The DNA for the CDR3 is TGTGCCAGCAGCTCCCGGACTAGCGGGTACAATGAGCAGTTCTTC. This translates into CASSSRTSGYNEQFF.

A word on this clone: The sample has other DNA sequences that encode this CDR3 too. The CDR3 nucleotides are TGCGCCAGCAGCCAAGATCGGGGGACCGGGGAGCTGTTTTTT. Translation gives CASSQDRGTGELFF. The chain employs TRBV4-3 and TRBJ2-2; TRBD2 is a possible D gene (6 bases). The CDR3 has 14 residues. Trimming left V 0 bases short and J 5 bases short, with 7 bases between. Germline V gene data show CDR1 as LGHNA and CDR2 as YSLEER.

In its sample, this clone was seen a few times. This rearrangement joins TRBV6-5 to TRBJ1-2, with D uncertain. Per the germline V gene, CDR1 is MNHEY and CDR2 is SVGAGI. V dropped 7 bases and J dropped 5 bases, with 11 bases sitting between them. The length of the CDR3 is 12 residues. The CDR3 is CASTNGEYGYTF. As DNA, the CDR3 is TGTGCCAGCACCAACGGGGAATATGGCTACACCTTC.

The chain links TRBV5-1 to TRBJ1-6; D remains unclear. Germline values: CDR1 SGHRS, CDR2 YFSETQ. The CDR3 consists of 13 residues. V was clipped by 7 bases and J by 5 bases, with 10 bases between them. The DNA for the CDR3 is TGCGCCAGCGCCGAAGATAATAATTCACCCCTCCACTTT. As protein: CASAEDNNSPLHF.

The chain joins TRBV27 to TRBJ1-2; 8 bases are shared with TRBD1. CDR3 size: 14 residues. Germline V gene data show CDR1 as MNHEY and CDR2 as SMNVEV (reference sequence). V lost 2 bases, J lost 7 bases, and 6 bases stayed unmatched. The CDR3 DNA is TGTGCCAGCAGTTTAACAGGGGGTTACGGTGGCTACACCTTC. It specifies CASSLTGGYGGYTF.

This sequence joins TRBV4-3 and TRBJ2-3, with 10 bases fitting TRBD2. Germline lookup yields CDR1 LGHNA and CDR2 YSLEER. Losses at the gene ends were 3 bases for V and 4 bases for J; bases not matched to a gene: 19. CDR3 length: 20 amino acids. This CDR3 is CASSQDLHGSSGGASDTQYF. The CDR3 nucleotides read TGCGCCAGCAGCCAGGACCTACATGGGTCTAGCGGGGGTGCGTCAGATACGCAGTATTTT.

CDR3 bases: TGTGCCAGCAGCGCCGGGCTAGCGGGGAGCTCCTACGAGCAGTACTTC. It specifies CASSAGLAGSSYEQYF. This chain links TRBV9 with TRBJ2-7; TRBD2 matches at 9 bases. The CDR3 spans 16 residues. The V segment lost 3 bases and the J segment 0 bases; nucleotides outside the gene matches: 7. Per the germline V gene, CDR1 is SGDLS and CDR2 is YYNGEE.

The chain carries TRBV6-6 and TRBJ2-3; 10 nucleotides line up with TRBD1. V shed 3 bases and J 1 base; nucleotides not matched to a gene: 4. Germline-derived CDR1 and CDR2 are MNHNY and SVGAGI (reference sequence). The CDR3 spans 16 residues. This chain's CDR3 is CASSYSGTGGTDTQYF. CDR3 in DNA: TGTGCCAGCAGTTATTCCGGGACAGGGGGCACAGATACGCAGTATTTT.

This clone appeared once. The chain has TRBV15 and TRBJ1-2, with D possibly being TRBD1 (5 bases). This CDR3 comprises 15 residues. Germline V gives CDR1 LNHNV, CDR2 YYDKDF (reference sequence). The V gene lost 0 bases and the J gene lost 2 bases, with 10 bases spanning the gap. CDR3: CATSREGTGNYGYTF. CDR3 coding DNA: TGTGCCACCAGCAGAGAGGGGACGGGAAACTATGGCTACACCTTC.

In this sample, this clone turned up once. The rearrangement uses TRBV27 and TRBJ2-7, with D unclear. CDR3 length: 12 amino acids. The germline V and J ends were trimmed by 0 bases and 5 bases, with 5 bases remaining between them. Germline lookup yields CDR1 MNHEY and CDR2 SMNVEV (reference sequence). The CDR3 reads CASSLSGDEQYF. The CDR3 coding sequence is TGTGCCAGCAGTTTATCTGGAGACGAGCAGTACTTC.

V usage is TRBV29-1 and J usage is TRBJ1-2; 9 bases align to TRBD1. The CDR3 is 13 residues long. J gave up 4 bases and V 6 bases, and 6 bases lay outside the gene matches. The V gene's germline CDR1 is SQVTM and CDR2 ANQGSEA. In nucleotides, the CDR3 is TGCAGCGTGACGGACAGGGGTCTCTATGGCTACACCTTC. Amino acid sequence: CSVTDRGLYGYTF.

The chain is built from TRBV4-3 and TRBJ1-3; a possible D gene is TRBD1 (6 bases). Germline V gene lookup returns CDR1 LGHNA and CDR2 YSLEER. The CDR3 is made up of 17 amino acids. Trimming shortened V by 2 bases and J by 0 bases, and 14 bases separated the two germline ends. CDR3 sequence (DNA): TGCGCCAGCAGCCAACCGGCGGGGGCATACTCTGGAAACACCATATATTTT. As protein: CASSQPAGAYSGNTIYF.

The chain has TRBV6-5 and TRBJ1-2; 9 positions match TRBD1. The length of the CDR3 is 15 residues. The V segment lost 2 bases and the J segment 5 bases; nucleotides outside the gene matches: 6. Germline CDR1 and CDR2: MNHEY and SVGAGI. The CDR3 is CASSYTGQGNYGYTF. DNA for the CDR3: TGTGCCAGCAGTTACACCGGACAGGGGAATTATGGCTACACCTTC.

The chain carries TRBV29-1 and TRBJ2-1; D remains ambiguous. Germline lookup yields CDR1 SQVTM and CDR2 ANQGSEA. The V and J ends lost 7 bases and 5 bases respectively, with 6 bases between them. The CDR3 runs 10 residues. This CDR3 is CSGVNNEQFF. Here the CDR3 DNA reads TGCAGCGGGGTTAACAATGAGCAGTTCTTC.

The J gene is TRBJ2-3, the V gene TRBV5-1; D is uncertain. Trimming removed 0 bases from V and 2 bases from J, with 7 bases in between. The CDR3 spans 14 residues. The V gene's germline CDR1 is SGHRS and CDR2 YFSETQ. The CDR3 spells CASSLELFTDTQYF. The CDR3 DNA is TGCGCCAGCAGCTTGGAACTGTTCACAGATACGCAGTATTTT.